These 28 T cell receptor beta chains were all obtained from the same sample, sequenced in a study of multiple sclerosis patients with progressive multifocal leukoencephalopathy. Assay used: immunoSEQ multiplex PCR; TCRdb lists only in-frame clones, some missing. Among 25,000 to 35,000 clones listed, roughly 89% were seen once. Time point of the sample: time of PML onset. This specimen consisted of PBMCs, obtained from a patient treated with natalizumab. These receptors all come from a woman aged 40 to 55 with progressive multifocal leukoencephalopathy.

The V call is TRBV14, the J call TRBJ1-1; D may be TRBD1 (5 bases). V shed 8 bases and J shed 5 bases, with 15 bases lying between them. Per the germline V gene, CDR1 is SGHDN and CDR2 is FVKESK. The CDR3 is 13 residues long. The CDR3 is CASRSTGGTEAFF. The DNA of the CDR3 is TGTGCCAGCCGATCAACCGGGGGGACTGAAGCTTTCTTT.

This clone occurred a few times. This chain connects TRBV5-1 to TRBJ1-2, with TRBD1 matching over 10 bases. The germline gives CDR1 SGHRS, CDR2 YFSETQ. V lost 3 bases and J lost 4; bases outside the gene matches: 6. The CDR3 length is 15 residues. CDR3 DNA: TGCGCCAGCAGCTACAGACAGGGGGCTGTCTATGGCTACACCTTC. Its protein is CASSYRQGAVYGYTF.

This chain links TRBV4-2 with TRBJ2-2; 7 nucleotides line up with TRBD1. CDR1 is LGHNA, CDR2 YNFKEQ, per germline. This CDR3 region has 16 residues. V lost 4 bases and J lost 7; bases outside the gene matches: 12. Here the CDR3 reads CASSPRADRVVGELFF. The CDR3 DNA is TGTGCCAGCAGCCCCAGAGCTGACAGGGTAGTCGGGGAGCTGTTTTTT.

The CDR3 protein is CASSAQVGLTEAFF. CDR3 nucleotides: TGTGCCAGCAGCGCCCAGGTCGGTCTGACTGAAGCTTTCTTT. This rearrangement joins TRBV9 to TRBJ1-1; D gene ambiguous. With 3 bases removed from V and 5 bases from J, the gap between germline ends came to 14 bases. The CDR3 sequence is 14 residues long. Germline CDR1 reads SGDLS; CDR2 reads YYNGEE.

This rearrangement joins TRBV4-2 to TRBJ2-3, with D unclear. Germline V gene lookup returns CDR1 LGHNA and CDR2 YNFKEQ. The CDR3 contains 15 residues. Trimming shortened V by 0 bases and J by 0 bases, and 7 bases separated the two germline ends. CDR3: CASSQDLKSTDTQYF. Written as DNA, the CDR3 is TGTGCCAGCAGCCAAGATCTTAAAAGCACAGATACGCAGTATTTT.

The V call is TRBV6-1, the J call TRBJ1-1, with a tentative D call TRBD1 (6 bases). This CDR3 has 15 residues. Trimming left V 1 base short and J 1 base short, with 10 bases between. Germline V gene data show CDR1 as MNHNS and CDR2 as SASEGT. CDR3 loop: CASSEVLGANTEAFF. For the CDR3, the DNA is TGTGCCAGCAGTGAAGTATTGGGGGCGAACACTGAAGCTTTCTTT.

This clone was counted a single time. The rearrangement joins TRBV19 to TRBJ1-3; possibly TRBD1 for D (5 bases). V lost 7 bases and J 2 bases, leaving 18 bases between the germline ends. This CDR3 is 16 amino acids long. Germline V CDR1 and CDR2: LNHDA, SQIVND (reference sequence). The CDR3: CASNSIRRGAGNTIYF. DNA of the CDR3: TGTGCCAGTAATAGTATTCGAAGGGGCGCTGGAAACACCATATATTTT.

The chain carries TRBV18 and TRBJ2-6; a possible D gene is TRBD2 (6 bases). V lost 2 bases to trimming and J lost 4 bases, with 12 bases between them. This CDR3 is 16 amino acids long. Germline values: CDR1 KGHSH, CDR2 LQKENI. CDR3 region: CASSPVAGFGANVLTF. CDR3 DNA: TGTGCCAGCTCACCAGTCGCGGGGTTCGGGGCCAACGTCCTGACTTTC.

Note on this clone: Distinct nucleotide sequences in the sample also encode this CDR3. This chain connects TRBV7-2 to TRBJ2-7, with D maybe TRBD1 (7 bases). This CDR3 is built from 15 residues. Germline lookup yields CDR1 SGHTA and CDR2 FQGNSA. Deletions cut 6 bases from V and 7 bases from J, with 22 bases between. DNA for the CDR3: TGTGCCAGCAGTCGACAGGGAACGGGGGCGGGTGAGCAGTACTTC. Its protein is CASSRQGTGAGEQYF.

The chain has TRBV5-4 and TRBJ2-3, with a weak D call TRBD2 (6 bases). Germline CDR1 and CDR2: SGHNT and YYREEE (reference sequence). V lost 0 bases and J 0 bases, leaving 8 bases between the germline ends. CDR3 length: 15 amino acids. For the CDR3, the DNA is TGTGCCAGCAGCTTGGGGAGGGTCAGCACAGATACGCAGTATTTT. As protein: CASSLGRVSTDTQYF.

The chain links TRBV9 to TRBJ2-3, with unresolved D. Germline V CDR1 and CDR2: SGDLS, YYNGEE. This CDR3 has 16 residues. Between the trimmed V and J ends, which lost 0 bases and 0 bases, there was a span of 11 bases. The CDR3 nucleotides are TGTGCCAGCAGCGTAGGAACAGCCGATAGCACAGATACGCAGTATTTT. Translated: CASSVGTADSTDTQYF.

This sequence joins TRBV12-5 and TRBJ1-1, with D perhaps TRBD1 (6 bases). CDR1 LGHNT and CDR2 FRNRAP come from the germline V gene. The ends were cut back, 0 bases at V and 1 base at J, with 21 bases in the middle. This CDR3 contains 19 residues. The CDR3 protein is CASGLVQGHDPFWNTEAFF. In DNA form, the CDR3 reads TGTGCTAGTGGTTTGGTACAGGGACATGATCCCTTCTGGAACACTGAAGCTTTCTTT.

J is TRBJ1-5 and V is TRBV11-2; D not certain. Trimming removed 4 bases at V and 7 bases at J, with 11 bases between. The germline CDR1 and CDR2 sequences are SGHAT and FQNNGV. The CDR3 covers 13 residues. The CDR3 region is CASSSHEMQPQHF. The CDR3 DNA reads TGTGCCAGCAGCTCCCACGAGATGCAGCCCCAGCATTTT.

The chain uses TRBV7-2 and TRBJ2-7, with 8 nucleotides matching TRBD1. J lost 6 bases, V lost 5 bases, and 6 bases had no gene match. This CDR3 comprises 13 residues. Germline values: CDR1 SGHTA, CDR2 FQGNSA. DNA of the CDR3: TGTGCCAGCAGCCGGACAGGGAGAAGCGAGCAGTACTTC. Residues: CASSRTGRSEQYF.

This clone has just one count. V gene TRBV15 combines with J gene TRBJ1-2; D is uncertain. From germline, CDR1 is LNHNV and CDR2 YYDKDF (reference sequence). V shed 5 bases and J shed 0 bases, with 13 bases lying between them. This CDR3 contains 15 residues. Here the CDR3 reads CATSPQSGANYGYTF. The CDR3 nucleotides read TGTGCCACCAGCCCACAGAGTGGAGCTAACTATGGCTACACCTTC.

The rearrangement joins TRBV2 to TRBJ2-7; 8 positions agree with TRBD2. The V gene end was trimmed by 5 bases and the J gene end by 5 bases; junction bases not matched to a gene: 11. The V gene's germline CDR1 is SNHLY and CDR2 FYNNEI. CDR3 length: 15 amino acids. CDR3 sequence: CASSPREGSINEQYF. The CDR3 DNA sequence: TGTGCCAGCAGTCCCCGGGAGGGGAGTATAAACGAGCAGTACTTC. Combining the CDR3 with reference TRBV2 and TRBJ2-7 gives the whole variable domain EPEVTQTPSHQVTQMGQEVILRCVPISNHLYFYWYRQILGQKVEFLVSFYNNEISEKSEIFDDQFSVERPDGSNFTLKIRSTKLEDSAMYFCASSPREGSINEQYFGPGTRLTVT.

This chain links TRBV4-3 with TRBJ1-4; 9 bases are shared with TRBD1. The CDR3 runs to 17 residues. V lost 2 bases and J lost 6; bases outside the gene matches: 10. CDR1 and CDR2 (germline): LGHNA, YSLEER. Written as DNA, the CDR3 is TGCGCCAGCAGCCAATCCCATTACCGGACAGGGGATGAAAAACTGTTTTTT. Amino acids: CASSQSHYRTGDEKLFF.

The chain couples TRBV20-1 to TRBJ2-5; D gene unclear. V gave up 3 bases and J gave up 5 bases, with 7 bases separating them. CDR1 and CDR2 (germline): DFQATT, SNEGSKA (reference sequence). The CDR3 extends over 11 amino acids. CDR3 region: CSASKQETQYF. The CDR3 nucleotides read TGCAGTGCTAGCAAACAGGAGACCCAGTACTTC.

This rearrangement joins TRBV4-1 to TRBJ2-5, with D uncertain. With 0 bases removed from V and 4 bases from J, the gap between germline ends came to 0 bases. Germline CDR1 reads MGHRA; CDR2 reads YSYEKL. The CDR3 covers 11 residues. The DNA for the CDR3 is TGCGCCAGCAGCCAAGAAGAGACCCAGTACTTC. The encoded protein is CASSQEETQYF.

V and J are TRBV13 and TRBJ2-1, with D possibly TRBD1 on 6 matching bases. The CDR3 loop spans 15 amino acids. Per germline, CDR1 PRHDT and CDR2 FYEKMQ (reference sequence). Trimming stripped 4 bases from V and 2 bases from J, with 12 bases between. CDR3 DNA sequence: TGTGCCAGCAGCTCTGACAGGACCCCCTACAATGAGCAGTTCTTC. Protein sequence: CASSSDRTPYNEQFF.

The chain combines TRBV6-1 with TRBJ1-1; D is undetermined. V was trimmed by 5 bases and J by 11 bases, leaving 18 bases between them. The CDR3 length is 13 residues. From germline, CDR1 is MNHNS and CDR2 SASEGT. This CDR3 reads CASSTNSGREAFF. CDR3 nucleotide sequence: TGTGCCAGCAGTACAAATTCGGGGAGGGAGGCTTTCTTT.

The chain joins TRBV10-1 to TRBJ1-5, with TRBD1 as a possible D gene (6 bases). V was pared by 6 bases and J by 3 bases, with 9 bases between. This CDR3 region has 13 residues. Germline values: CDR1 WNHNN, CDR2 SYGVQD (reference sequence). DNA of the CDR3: TGCGCCAGCAGGGGGGGGCCCAATCAGCCCCAGCATTTT. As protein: CASRGGPNQPQHF.

In DNA, the CDR3 is TGCGCCAGCAGCCAAGATGAGAGCAGGGGCGCCTACGAGCAGTACTTC. Protein sequence: CASSQDESRGAYEQYF. V usage is TRBV4-3 and J usage is TRBJ2-7; the D gene is possibly TRBD1 (6 bases). The germline CDR1 and CDR2 sequences are LGHNA and YSLEER. This CDR3 contains 16 residues. V was trimmed by 0 bases and J by 2 bases, leaving 14 bases between them.

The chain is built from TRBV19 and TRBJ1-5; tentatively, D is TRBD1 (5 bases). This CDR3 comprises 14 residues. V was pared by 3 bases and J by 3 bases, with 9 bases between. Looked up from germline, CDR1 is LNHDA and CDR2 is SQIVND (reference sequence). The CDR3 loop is CASSMGRINQPQHF. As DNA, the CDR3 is TGTGCCAGTAGTATGGGGCGGATCAATCAGCCCCAGCATTTT.

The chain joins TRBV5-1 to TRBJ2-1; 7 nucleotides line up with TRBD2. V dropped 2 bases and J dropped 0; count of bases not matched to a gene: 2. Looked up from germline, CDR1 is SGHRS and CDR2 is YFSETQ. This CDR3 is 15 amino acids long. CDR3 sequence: CASSFSGPSYNEQFF. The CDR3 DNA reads TGCGCCAGCAGCTTTAGCGGGCCCTCCTACAATGAGCAGTTCTTC.

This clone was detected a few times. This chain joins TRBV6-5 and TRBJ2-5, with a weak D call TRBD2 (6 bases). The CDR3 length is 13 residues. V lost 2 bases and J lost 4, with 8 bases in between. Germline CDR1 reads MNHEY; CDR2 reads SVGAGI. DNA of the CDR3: TGTGCCAGCAGTTACACCGGGGGAGAGACCCAGTACTTC. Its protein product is CASSYTGGETQYF.

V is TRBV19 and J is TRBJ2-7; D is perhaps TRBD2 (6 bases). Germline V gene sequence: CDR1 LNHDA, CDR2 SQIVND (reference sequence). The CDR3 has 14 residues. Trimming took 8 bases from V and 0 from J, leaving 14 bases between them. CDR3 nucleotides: TGTGCCAGTGCCCCTCGGGGAGGCTCCTACGAGCAGTACTTC. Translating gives CASAPRGGSYEQYF.

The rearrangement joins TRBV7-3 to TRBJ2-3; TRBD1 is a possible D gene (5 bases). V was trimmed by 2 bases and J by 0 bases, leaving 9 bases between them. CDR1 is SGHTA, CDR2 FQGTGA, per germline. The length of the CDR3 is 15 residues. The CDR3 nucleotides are TGTGCCAGCAGCTTAGACAGAACTAGCACAGATACGCAGTATTTT. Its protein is CASSLDRTSTDTQYF.